This T cell receptor (beta chain) was captured by sequencing in a study of spatial heterogeneity in lung cancer. MiXCR, applied by TCRdb to the 5' RACE reads, yields one record per CDR3 protein. The sample carries approximately 40,000 distinct CDR3 sequences, around 5% recorded once. This clonotype was seen repeatedly, ten times or more. Time point: sample taken at primary tumor resection. Frozen PBMC, nontumor lung or tumor provided whole RNA, which was sequenced unsorted. The source is a female donor with early-stage non-small cell lung cancer. The input for sequencing was PBMCs, taken at surgery.

CDR3 residues: CASSATSFNEQFF. CDR3 in DNA: TGTGCCAGCAGTGCGACTAGCTTCAATGAGCAGTTCTTC. The genes are TRBV28 and TRBJ2-1, with 7 bases identical to TRBD2. CDR1 and CDR2 from the germline V gene are MDHEN and SYDVKM. V shed 5 bases, J shed 6 bases, and the junction held 4 bases outside the gene matches. This CDR3 spans 13 amino acids.